Listed below are T cell receptor beta chains from one sample, sequenced in a study of neurological immune-mediated disorders. TCRdb redid the calling of the 5' RACE reads with MiXCR, one entry per CDR3 protein. The sample includes 130,000 or so distinct CDR3 sequences, about 3.4% of them seen just once. The source material was PBMCs. The receptors here all came from a woman aged 30 to 39 with multiple sclerosis. Each CDR3 is given with its conserved first and last residue. A D gene is named only where the DNA matches it firmly. Where a row states a size, it is once, few, many or the class of an expanded clone; other rows omit it.

d_gene | j_gene | v_gene | abundance | CDR3nt | CDR3aa
- | TRBJ2-2 | TRBV7-9 | - | TGTGTCAGCAGCTTAGCAGACACCGGGGAGCCGTTTTTT | CVSSLADTGEPFF
TRBD1 | TRBJ1-6 | TRBV5-1 | many | TGCGCCAGCACCCCGGGGACAGGGAAGGGCGGATCACCCCTCCACTTT | CASTPGTGKGGSPLHF
- | TRBJ2-1 | TRBV7-9 | many | TGTGCCAGCAGACGTATCCAAGGATCGTACAATGAGCAGTTCTTC | CASRRIQGSYNEQFF
- | TRBJ1-1 | TRBV20-1 | many | TGCAGTGCTACCCGAGTCCAATCTAGGGGAACTGAAGCTTTCTTT | CSATRVQSRGTEAFF
TRBD2 | TRBJ2-3 | TRBV20-1 | many | TGCAGTGCTAAAGCCGGGACTAGCTCGACAGATACGCAGTATTTT | CSAKAGTSSTDTQYF
TRBD1 | TRBJ2-7 | TRBV6-6 | few | TGTGCCAGCAGTTCCACGACAGGGGTGGTCAACGAGCAGTACTTC | CASSSTTGVVNEQYF
- | TRBJ2-3 | TRBV20-1 | many | TGCAGTGCAAGGGTCAATACGCAGTATTTT | CSARVNTQYF
- | TRBJ1-4 | TRBV5-1 | few | TGCGCCAGCAGCGAAACAGGGCAGCGGTCTAATGAAAAACTGTTTTTT | CASSETGQRSNEKLFF
- | TRBJ2-7 | TRBV4-3 | many | TGCGCCAGCAGCCAAGCAAACAGGGCGGGTGAGCAGTACTTC | CASSQANRAGEQYF
- | TRBJ2-3 | TRBV4-3 | many | TGCGCCAGCAGCCGCTCCCCCCCGGGGCGAACCCGCACAGATACGCAGTATTTT | CASSRSPPGRTRTDTQYF
- | TRBJ2-7 | TRBV10-3 | many | TGTGCCATCAATTCTCTTCCAGGGGATTTCTCCTACGAGCAGTACTTC | CAINSLPGDFSYEQYF
TRBD2 | TRBJ2-2 | TRBV20-1 | many | TGCAGTGCTAGAGAGGGGGGGGTTTCGAACACCGGGGAGCTGTTTTTT | CSAREGGVSNTGELFF
- | TRBJ2-5 | TRBV20-1 | many | TGCAGTGCTAGGACCGCGGAGACCCAGTACTTC | CSARTAETQYF
- | TRBJ2-7 | TRBV7-9 | few | TGTGCCAGCAGCTTAGCGCGGCAGGGTAGGAACTACGAGCAGTACTTC | CASSLARQGRNYEQYF
TRBD1 | TRBJ1-1 | TRBV11-2 | many | TGTGCCAGCAGCTTAGGGCAGGGGGCCACTGAAGCTTTCTTT | CASSLGQGATEAFF
- | TRBJ2-1 | TRBV9 | many | TGTGCCAGCACCTCGGACCCCGCCTCGGGCATAAATGAGCAGTTCTTC | CASTSDPASGINEQFF
TRBD1 | TRBJ2-7 | TRBV6-2/TRBV6-3 | - | TGTGCCAGCATGATGGACAGGGCCTACGAGCAGTACTTC | CASMMDRAYEQYF
TRBD2 | TRBJ2-7 | TRBV20-1 | many | TGCAGTGCTAGAAAAGGTATCCCATCTAGCGGGAAGGCCTACGAGCAGTACTTC | CSARKGIPSSGKAYEQYF
- | TRBJ1-3 | TRBV2 | many | TGTGCCAGCAGTGAGGACCCCGGTTTTGACACCATATATTTT | CASSEDPGFDTIYF
- | TRBJ1-1 | TRBV29-1 | many | TGCAGCGTCGGACAGCAGAACACTGAAGCTTTCTTT | CSVGQQNTEAFF
- | TRBJ1-6 | TRBV10-3 | many | TGTGCCATCAGTGAGGATCGGTGGATGAGAGATAATTCACCCCTCCACTTT | CAISEDRWMRDNSPLHF
- | TRBJ2-7 | TRBV29-1 | many | TGCAGCGCCACCGAGGGGTACGAGCAGTACTTC | CSATEGYEQYF
TRBD2 | TRBJ2-3 | TRBV18 | many | TGTGCCAGCTCACCAAGTAGCGGGGGAACGGTAGATACGCAGTATTTT | CASSPSSGGTVDTQYF
- | TRBJ2-3 | TRBV20-1 | many | TGCAGTGCCCCCTCGCCAGGGGTTTTTGCAGATACGCAGTATTTT | CSAPSPGVFADTQYF
TRBD2 | TRBJ2-3 | TRBV12-3/TRBV12-4 | many | TGTGCCAGCAGCTCGACTAGCGGGGGTTTCGCAGATACGCAGTATTTT | CASSSTSGGFADTQYF
- | TRBJ1-5 | TRBV7-9 | many | TGTGCCAGCAGCTTAGGGGGTCAGCCCCAGCATTTT | CASSLGGQPQHF
TRBD1 | TRBJ1-1 | TRBV9 | many | TGTGCCAGCAAGGGGGCAGGGGGCACTGAAGCTTTCTTT | CASKGAGGTEAFF
- | TRBJ2-2 | TRBV5-1 | - | TGCGCCAGCAGAAAGTTTGACCCGAACACCGGGGAGCTGTTTTTT | CASRKFDPNTGELFF
TRBD2 | TRBJ2-1 | TRBV5-1 | many | TGCGCCAGCAGCTCAGGACTAGCGGAACGAGATGAGCAGTTCTTC | CASSSGLAERDEQFF
- | TRBJ2-5 | TRBV7-2 | many | TGTGCCAGCAGCTTACTCCCAGGGAGAAGAGAGACCCAGTACTTC | CASSLLPGRRETQYF
TRBD1 | TRBJ1-3 | TRBV7-6 | - | TGTGCCAGCAGCGGCCGCCGGGACAGGGTGTTACCAGGAAACACCATATATTTT | CASSGRRDRVLPGNTIYF
- | TRBJ2-1 | TRBV27 | many | TGTGCCAGCACCGGGGCAGAAACATATGAGCAGTTCTTC | CASTGAETYEQFF
- | TRBJ1-5 | TRBV7-2 | many | TGTGCCAGCAGCTTCTCCCCGACAGAAGCCCAGCATTTT | CASSFSPTEAQHF
- | TRBJ1-1 | TRBV10-3 | many | TGTGCCATCAGTACCGACAGATTGACTGAAGCTTTCTTT | CAISTDRLTEAFF
TRBD2 | TRBJ2-3 | TRBV4-3 | - | TGCGCCAGCAGCCAAGCAGAGCGGGGGGACTCAGATACGCAGTATTTT | CASSQAERGDSDTQYF
- | TRBJ2-7 | TRBV19 | many | TGTGCCAGTAGTATCCCAGATTCCTACGAGCAGTACTTC | CASSIPDSYEQYF
TRBD1 | TRBJ1-1 | TRBV10-3 | many | TGTGCCATCAGTGGGACAGGGGAAAACACTGAAGCTTTCTTT | CAISGTGENTEAFF
- | TRBJ1-5 | TRBV5-6 | many | TGTGCCAGCAGCTTGAGGATGGAAAGAAGGCCCCAGCATTTT | CASSLRMERRPQHF
- | TRBJ2-6 | TRBV12-3/TRBV12-4 | many | TGTGCCAGCAGTATCTACAGGGCGCGGGGGGCCAACGTCCTGACTTTC | CASSIYRARGANVLTF